The T cell receptor beta chain described here comes from a study of blood T cell repertoires in COVID-19. The wider study: PBMCs, B-cell-depleted T cells, or T cells were the source of the cDNA or gDNA that made up the material.

The germline gives CDR1 SGDLS, CDR2 YYNGEE. V was pared by 0 bases and J by 1 base, with 7 bases between. The CDR3 runs to 14 residues. Per the original methods: Amplification of reference gene primers provided the estimated nucleated cell counts. Measured with immunoSEQ multiplex PCR; TCRdb has only the in-frame clones, and not every one. D and trimming were read from the DNA, whereas the V and J calls and clone size are those reported in that table. The sample lists roughly 150,000 clones, 87% occurring once. The source is an older man with acute or convalescent COVID-19. Sequencing was carried out using peripheral blood. V is TRBV9 and J is TRBJ2-5; D is ambiguous. The CDR3 is CASSVGTVQETQYF. The CDR3 nucleotides read TGTGCCAGCAGCGTAGGAACAGTCCAAGAGACCCAGTACTTC.